The T cell receptor beta chain under discussion was sequenced for a study of blood T cell repertoires in COVID-19. About the study: From the United States, Italy and Spain came samples of acute and convalescent COVID-19. Sample material is recorded as cDNA or gDNA derived from T cells, B-cell-depleted T cells, or PBMCs.

Original analysis: Estimated nucleated cell counts came from reference gene primer amplification. TCRdb's copy holds only in-frame clones and misses some; the assay was immunoSEQ multiplex PCR. V and J calls and clone size follow that table, whereas D and trimming were derived from the DNA. Of 150,000 to 200,000 clones listed, about 80% are singletons. The CDR3 contains 15 residues. V gave up 2 bases and J gave up 4 bases; unmatched junction bases: 7. Germline CDR1 reads SGHTA; CDR2 reads FQGNSA. Sequencing was done on a sample of peripheral blood. This receptor was identified in a human donor in a cohort sampled during active COVID-19. The chain couples TRBV7-2 to TRBJ1-2; 7 nucleotides agree with TRBD1. CDR3 protein: CASSLLVGTVYGYTF. CDR3 bases: TGTGCCAGCAGCTTATTGGTTGGGACAGTCTATGGCTACACCTTC.